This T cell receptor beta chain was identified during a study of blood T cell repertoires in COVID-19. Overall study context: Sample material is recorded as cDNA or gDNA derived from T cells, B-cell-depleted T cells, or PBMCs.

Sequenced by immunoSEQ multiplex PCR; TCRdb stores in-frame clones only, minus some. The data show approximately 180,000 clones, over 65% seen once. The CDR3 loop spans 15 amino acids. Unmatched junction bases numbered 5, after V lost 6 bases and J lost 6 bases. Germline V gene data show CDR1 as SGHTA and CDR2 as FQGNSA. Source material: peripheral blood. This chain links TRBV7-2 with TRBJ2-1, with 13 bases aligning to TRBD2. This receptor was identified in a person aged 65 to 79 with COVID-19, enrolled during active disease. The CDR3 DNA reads TGTGCCAGCAGATTACTAGCGGGAGGGGGCAATGAGCAGTTCTTC. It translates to CASRLLAGGGNEQFF.